Listed here is a single T cell receptor beta chain. Antigen unknown. cDNA prepared by RNA extraction and subsequent reverse transcription served as the template for sequencing. The method was immunoSEQ multiplex PCR; TCRdb's version includes in-frame clones alone and lacks a portion of them. This table holds about 200,000 clones, 50% to 65% found once. Germline lookup yields CDR1 LGHNA and CDR2 YNFKEQ. The CDR3 extends over 18 amino acids. V was pared by 1 base and J by 2 bases, with 10 bases of the junction left unmatched. This sample was taken from a study of CD8+ T cells in alopecia areata. The overall study: Twice daily, treated patients received 5 to 10 mg of oral tofacitinib. Overall study results and limits: Lesional tissue from the scalp (especially in alopecia totalis/universalis) showed higher clonality than normal scalp.

The material sequenced was CD4+ T cells sorted from blood, taken at week 0. The chain carries TRBV4-2 and TRBJ2-5, with 10 bases identical to TRBD2. The TCR sequence derives from a human donor with alopecia areata. The CDR3 nucleotides read TGTGCCAGCAGCCAAGCTGCGCTAGCGGGGGCCGGACAAGAGACCCAGTACTTC. Its protein is CASSQAALAGAGQETQYF.